The rows below give T cell receptor beta chains drawn from one sample of a study of CD8+ T cells in alopecia areata. Data came from immunoSEQ multiplex PCR; TCRdb stores just in-frame clones and leaves some out. The sample shows some 120,000 clones, roughly 50% of them seen only once. The input for sequencing was CD8+ T cells sorted from blood, taken at week 24, from a patient treated with tofacitinib. The receptors shown here come from a human donor with alopecia areata. Both conserved end residues are part of each CDR3. D genes are given only for firm matches. Where a row states a size, it is once, few, many or the class of an expanded clone; other rows omit it.

V gene	clone size	J gene	D gene	CDR3 DNA	CDR3 protein
TRBV14	.	TRBJ2-5	.	TGTGCCAGCAGCCAAGAGGGATCTCAAGAGACCCAGTACTTC	CASSQEGSQETQYF
TRBV19	.	TRBJ2-1	.	TGTGCCAGTAGTGCCGGGACGGGCTCCTACAATGAGCAGTTCTTC	CASSAGTGSYNEQFF
TRBV5-1	.	TRBJ2-5	.	TGCGCCAGCAGCTACGGGACTTCTCCAGAGACCCAGTACTTC	CASSYGTSPETQYF
TRBV13	.	TRBJ2-5	.	TGTGCCAGCAGCTTAGGCGGGACCCAGTACTTC	CASSLGGTQYF
TRBV19	.	TRBJ2-1	.	TGTGCCAGTAGTGACATCTGGGTCAGTAATGAGCAGTTCTTC	CASSDIWVSNEQFF
TRBV4-1	.	TRBJ2-7	TRBD1	TGCGCCAGCAGCCTCTTCGACAGGGACGAGCAGTACTTC	CASSLFDRDEQYF
TRBV7-8	.	TRBJ2-7	.	TGTGCCAGCAGCTTACTACAGGACTACGAGCAGTACTTC	CASSLLQDYEQYF
TRBV7-2	.	TRBJ2-3	TRBD2	TGTGCCAGCAGCTTAGAAGGGACTAGCGGGTCCCCCGGGGCAGATACGCAGTATTTT	CASSLEGTSGSPGADTQYF
TRBV2	.	TRBJ2-3	.	TGTGCCAGCAGTGAGGATCCCGGGAGCACAGATACGCAGTATTTT	CASSEDPGSTDTQYF
TRBV4-1	.	TRBJ2-1	TRBD1	TGCGCCAGCAGCCAAGAACCGAGACAGGGGTCGGAAAATGAGCAGTTCTTC	CASSQEPRQGSENEQFF
TRBV7-9	once	TRBJ2-2	.	TGTGCCAGCAGCTTCCTAGCCGGGGAGCTGTTTTTT	CASSFLAGELFF
TRBV11-2	.	TRBJ2-7	.	TGTGCCAGCAGCCCCATAGGCGGGGCCTCCTACGAGCAGTACTTC	CASSPIGGASYEQYF
TRBV9	.	TRBJ2-1	.	TGTGCCAGCAGCGTAGAAGGTATGAGTGAGCAGTTCTTC	CASSVEGMSEQFF
TRBV27	few	TRBJ2-1	TRBD2	TGTGCCAGCAGTTTAGGGAGCGGGGGTTACAATGAGCAGTTCTTC	CASSLGSGGYNEQFF
TRBV29-1	.	TRBJ2-7	.	TGCAGCGTTGAATCAGGAACCTACGAGCAGTACTTC	CSVESGTYEQYF
TRBV27	.	TRBJ1-1	.	TGTGCCAGCAGTTTATGGCCCGAGAACACTGAAGCTTTCTTT	CASSLWPENTEAFF
TRBV27	.	TRBJ2-5	.	TGTGCCAGCAGTTCCCCGTTCCAAGAGACCCAGTACTTC	CASSSPFQETQYF
TRBV6-4	.	TRBJ1-1	TRBD1	TGTGCCAGCAGGGACAGGAAGAACACTGAAGCTTTCTTT	CASRDRKNTEAFF
TRBV6-4	medium-sized	TRBJ2-3	TRBD2	TGTGCCAGCAGTGCGACTAGCGGGGGGGCAGATACGCAGTATTTT	CASSATSGGADTQYF
TRBV30	.	TRBJ1-2	.	TGTGCCTGGAGTATTTCAGGGGTTCACTATGGCTACACCTTC	CAWSISGVHYGYTF
TRBV29-1	.	TRBJ1-2	.	TGCAGCGTTGAAGACCTCGCAGCGGGCTATGGCTACACCTTC	CSVEDLAAGYGYTF
TRBV15	.	TRBJ2-7	TRBD1	TGTGCCACCAGCAGAGTTCCCGAGGGGGCTGCCTACGAGCAGTACTTC	CATSRVPEGAAYEQYF
TRBV7-9	.	TRBJ2-5	TRBD1	TGTGCCAGCAGCCAAATCGCTTGGACAGGGGGCAGGAGAGAGACCCAGTACTTC	CASSQIAWTGGRRETQYF
TRBV29-1	.	TRBJ1-2	TRBD1	TGCAGCGACCAGGACAGGGGGCTAGGAGGCTACACCTTC	CSDQDRGLGGYTF
TRBV29-1	few	TRBJ2-5	.	TGCAGCGTTAGACGCAGGGAAGAGACCCAGTACTTC	CSVRRREETQYF
TRBV7-3	.	TRBJ2-5	.	TGTGCCAGCAGCCTAATTGGTAGGGGCGAAGAGACCCAGTACTTC	CASSLIGRGEETQYF
TRBV30	.	TRBJ1-2	.	TGTGCCTGGAGTGGCCTACCTCCGGGAGCGGGTGGCTACACCTTC	CAWSGLPPGAGGYTF
TRBV7-9	.	TRBJ2-3	.	TGTGCCAGCAGCCTACACACAGATACGCAGTATTTT	CASSLHTDTQYF
TRBV29-1	.	TRBJ1-1	TRBD1	TGCAGCGTAGTACAGGGGGCTGAAGCTTTCTTT	CSVVQGAEAFF
TRBV11-2	.	TRBJ2-1	.	TGTGCCAGCAGCTTAGACCTCGCCAGGCAGGGTGAGCAGTTCTTC	CASSLDLARQGEQFF
TRBV25-1	.	TRBJ2-7	TRBD1	TGTGCCAGCAGTGAACTACAGGGGGGTCCCTACGAGCAGTACTTC	CASSELQGGPYEQYF
TRBV4-1	.	TRBJ1-4	.	TGCGCCAGCAGCCAAGAAGGGACGGGTTACGGCGAAAAACTGTTTTTT	CASSQEGTGYGEKLFF
TRBV4-2	few	TRBJ2-5	TRBD1	TGTGCCAGCAGCCACGACAGGGAAGAGACCCAGTACTTC	CASSHDREETQYF
TRBV21-1	medium-sized	TRBJ1-5	.	TGTGCCAGCAGCAAAAATCAGCCCCAGCATTTT	CASSKNQPQHF
TRBV15	.	TRBJ2-7	TRBD2	TGTGCCACCAGCTATGGGGGGGTCGACGAGCAGTACTTC	CATSYGGVDEQYF
TRBV5-1	.	TRBJ2-7	.	TGCGCCAGCAGCTCGGGATCATACTACGAGCAGTACTTC	CASSSGSYYEQYF
TRBV7-9	.	TRBJ1-5	TRBD1	TGTGCCAGCAGCATCGGGACAGATAGCAATCAGCCCCAGCATTTT	CASSIGTDSNQPQHF